The clone carrying this T cell receptor beta chain was seen a few times. Antigen specificity is unknown. From alopecia areata patients, lesional scalp punch biopsies and peripheral blood were collected. RNA was extracted and reverse transcribed into cDNA as the sequencing template. The assay was immunoSEQ multiplex PCR, and TCRdb's table has in-frame clones only and misses some. The repertoire has about 150,000 clones, approximately 45% of them found once; the top ten carry around 6.8%. This record belongs to a study of CD8+ T cells in alopecia areata. Study context: Tofacitinib administration to treated patients was oral, at 5 to 10 mg twice daily. Study observations and caveats: Sequencing of scalp tissue also captures the resident alphabeta T cells of normal skin. TCR sharing was clearer in mice than between patients, perhaps partly owing to patient HLA diversity.

The CDR3 runs 14 residues. Per the germline V gene, CDR1 is MNHEY and CDR2 is SMNVEV (reference sequence). The V and J ends lost 1 base and 2 bases, in that order; junction bases with no gene match: 2. The V and J genes are TRBV27 and TRBJ2-7, with 7 bases matching TRBD1. The TCR sequence derives from a human donor with alopecia areata. The sample consisted of CD4+ T cells sorted from blood. The CDR3 DNA is TGTGCCAGCAGTTTATTAGACAGGGCCTACGAGCAGTACTTC. This sequence encodes CASSLLDRAYEQYF.